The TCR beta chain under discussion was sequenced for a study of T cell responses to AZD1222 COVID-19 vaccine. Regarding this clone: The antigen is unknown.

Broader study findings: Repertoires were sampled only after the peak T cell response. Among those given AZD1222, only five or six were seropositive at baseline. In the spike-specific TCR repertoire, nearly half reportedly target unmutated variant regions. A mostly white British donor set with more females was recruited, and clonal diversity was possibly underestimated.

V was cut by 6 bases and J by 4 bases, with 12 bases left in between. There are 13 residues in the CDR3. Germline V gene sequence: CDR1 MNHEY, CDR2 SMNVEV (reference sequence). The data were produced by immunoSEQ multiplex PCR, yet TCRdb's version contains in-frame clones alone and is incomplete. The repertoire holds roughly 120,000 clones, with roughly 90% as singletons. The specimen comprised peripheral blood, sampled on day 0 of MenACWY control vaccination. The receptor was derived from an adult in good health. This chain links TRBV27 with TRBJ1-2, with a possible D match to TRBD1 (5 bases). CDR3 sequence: CASSRTSVYGYTF. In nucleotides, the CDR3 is TGTGCCAGCAGCCGGACATCTGTCTATGGCTACACCTTC.